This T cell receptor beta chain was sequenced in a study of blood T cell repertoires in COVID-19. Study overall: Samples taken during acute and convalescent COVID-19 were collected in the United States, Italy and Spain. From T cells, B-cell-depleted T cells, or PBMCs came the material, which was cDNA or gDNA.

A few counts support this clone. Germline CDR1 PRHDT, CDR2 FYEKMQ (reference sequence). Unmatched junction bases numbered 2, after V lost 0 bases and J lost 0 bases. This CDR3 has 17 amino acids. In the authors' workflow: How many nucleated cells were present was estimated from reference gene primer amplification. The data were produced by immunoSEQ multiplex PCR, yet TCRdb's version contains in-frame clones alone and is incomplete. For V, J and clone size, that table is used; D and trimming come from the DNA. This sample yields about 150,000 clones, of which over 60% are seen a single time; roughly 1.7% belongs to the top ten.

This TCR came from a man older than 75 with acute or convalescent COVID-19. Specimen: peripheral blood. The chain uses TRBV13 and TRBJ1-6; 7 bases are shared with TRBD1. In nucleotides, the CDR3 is TGTGCCAGCAGCTTAGGAGGGGACAGCTCCTATAATTCACCCCTCCACTTT. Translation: CASSLGGDSSYNSPLHF.